The TCR beta chain described here comes from a study of blood T cells in healthy people across ages. Whole-study findings and limits: Conclusively comparing naive with antigen-experienced cells was impossible with unsorted PBMCs. Per million T cells, TCR beta diversity dropped roughly linearly as age increased. Estimated diversity across one million T cells was deemed an underestimate.

Through a sample-barcoded 5' primer and a J-beta primer mix, a second PCR was run for 7 to 11 cycles. One entry per CDR3 protein results from TCRdb running MiXCR on the 5' RACE reads. The top ten hold approximately 20% of the sample, which has just under 750,000 distinct CDR3 sequences, 22% seen once. In regard to this clonotype: Its antigen is not known.

This TCR was sampled from a man in his 70s in good health. The specimen sequenced was blood.

The CDR3 sequence: CASSQNLYNEQFF. The CDR3 nucleotides are TGTGCCAGCAGCCAAAACCTCTACAATGAGCAGTTCTTC. The rearrangement joins TRBV12-3 or TRBV12-4 to TRBJ2-1; no definite D call. The V end lost 6 bases, the J end lost 3 bases, and 9 bases lay between the germline ends. CDR3 size: 13 residues.